The rows below give T cell receptor beta chains drawn from one sample of a study of blood T cells in healthy people across ages. TCRdb reprocessed the 5' RACE reads with MiXCR, giving one entry per CDR3 protein. Among around 970,000 distinct CDR3 sequences, 45% to 60% were seen once, and the ten largest hold over 20%. Sequenced: blood. These receptors all stem from a woman in her sixties in good health. Both conserved end residues are part of each CDR3. D genes are given only for firm matches. Part of the rows lack a size; the others show once, few, many or a class for expanded clones.

V gene	D gene	clone size	J gene	CDR3 DNA	CDR3 protein
TRBV7-2	-	-	TRBJ2-6	TGTGCCAGCAGCTTATGCGGTGGGGCCAACGTCCTGACTTTC	CASSLCGGANVLTF
TRBV9	-	once	TRBJ2-3	TGTGCCAGCAGCAGAGGGGATCGAAGCACAGATACGCAGTATTTT	CASSRGDRSTDTQYF
TRBV28	-	-	TRBJ1-5	TGTGCCAGCAGTGTAAACGGGGATCAGCCCCAGCATTTT	CASSVNGDQPQHF
TRBV12-3/TRBV12-4	-	-	TRBJ2-7	TGTGCCAGCAGTAAACGACAGTCCTACGAGCAGTACTTC	CASSKRQSYEQYF
TRBV12-3/TRBV12-4	-	-	TRBJ2-7	TGTGCCAGCAGTTTAAAGGGGCAGGGGGGGGTGTTTGAGCAGTACTTC	CASSLKGQGGVFEQYF
TRBV29-1	-	few	TRBJ2-3	TGCAGCGTTGCGGGAATTTGGACTACCACAGATACGCAGTATTTT	CSVAGIWTTTDTQYF
TRBV5-1	-	-	TRBJ2-1	TGCGCCAGCAGCATCTCGGGTCAGTACAATGAGCAGTTCTTC	CASSISGQYNEQFF
TRBV10-3	-	few	TRBJ1-5	TGTGCCATCAGTGGGGGCCGGGGGAATCAGCCCCAGCATTTT	CAISGGRGNQPQHF
TRBV7-9	TRBD2	once	TRBJ2-3	TGTGCCAGCAGCTCAAGCGGGAGTTATGCAGATACGCAGTATTTT	CASSSSGSYADTQYF
TRBV20-1	TRBD2	once	TRBJ2-7	TGCAGTGCCGAACTCCTTGGGACTAGCGGGAGTTTCTACGAGCAGTACTTC	CSAELLGTSGSFYEQYF
TRBV6-6	-	few	TRBJ1-6	TGTGCCAGCCGCCCTACAGGCGGTCGGCTTAATTCACCCCTCCACTTT	CASRPTGGRLNSPLHF
TRBV5-1	TRBD2	few	TRBJ2-1	TGCGCCAGCAGCTTCCCGACTAGCGAGGTTGAGCAGTTCTTC	CASSFPTSEVEQFF
TRBV25-1	-	few	TRBJ1-4	TGTGCCAGCAGTGAGGGAAGGGTTGGTGAAAAACTGTTTTTT	CASSEGRVGEKLFF
TRBV3-1	TRBD2	-	TRBJ2-5	TGTGCCAGCAGCCAAGTTGGAGGACTAGCGGGAGTGAGAGAGACCCAGTACTTC	CASSQVGGLAGVRETQYF
TRBV7-3	TRBD2	few	TRBJ2-7	TGTGCCAGCAGCTTGCAAGCGGGAGGAGACGAGCAGTACTTC	CASSLQAGGDEQYF
TRBV4-3	TRBD1	-	TRBJ2-7	TGCGCCAGCAGCCAAGTTGGGACAGGGTTGGACGAGCAGTACTTC	CASSQVGTGLDEQYF
TRBV7-2	-	few	TRBJ2-7	TGTGCCAGCAGCACCCTGTTGGGTATGTCCTACGAGCAGTACTTC	CASSTLLGMSYEQYF
TRBV4-3	-	-	TRBJ2-7	TGCGCCAGCAGCGCCAGGGAGAAATACGAGCAGTACTTC	CASSAREKYEQYF
TRBV4-2	TRBD2	-	TRBJ2-3	TGTGCCAGCAGCGCTGGGACTAGCGGGAGTTTCAGGACTTACACAGATACGCAGTATTTT	CASSAGTSGSFRTYTDTQYF
TRBV28	-	-	TRBJ2-7	TGTGCCAGCAGTTTCAACCCGGGACCGCCCTACGAGCAGTACTTC	CASSFNPGPPYEQYF
TRBV5-1	TRBD1	few	TRBJ1-5	TGCGCCAGCAGCACCGGGACAGGGAATCAGCCCCAGCATTTT	CASSTGTGNQPQHF
TRBV18	-	-	TRBJ1-2	TGTGCCAGCACGGGACGAGGTGTGGGCTACACCTTC	CASTGRGVGYTF
TRBV6-5	-	-	TRBJ2-1	TGTGCCAGCAGTTCCTCCCTAGCTCTTGAGCAGTTCTTC	CASSSSLALEQFF
TRBV21-1	-	-	TRBJ2-5	TGTGCCAGCAGCAAAGCCGGTAGACAAGAGACCCAGTACTTC	CASSKAGRQETQYF
TRBV15	-	-	TRBJ2-1	TGTGCCACCAGCAGGGGTTTGTATGAGCAGTTCTTC	CATSRGLYEQFF
TRBV24-1	-	-	TRBJ1-1	TGTGCCACCAGTGGGGTGACAACTGAAGCTTTCTTT	CATSGVTTEAFF
TRBV4-2	-	-	TRBJ2-1	TGTGCCAGCAGCCAAGCCTCAGCGGAACACTACAATGAGCAGTTCTTC	CASSQASAEHYNEQFF
TRBV5-1	-	-	TRBJ1-2	TGCGCCAGCAGCTTGTCCTCTAACGATGGCTACACCTTC	CASSLSSNDGYTF
TRBV28	TRBD2	-	TRBJ2-7	TGTGCCAGCAGTCAAAGGACTAGCGCCTACGAGCAGTACTTC	CASSQRTSAYEQYF
TRBV9	-	-	TRBJ1-4	TGTGCCAGCAGCACCGCTAGTTGGGGGGCTGATGAAAAACTGTTTTTT	CASSTASWGADEKLFF
TRBV27	-	-	TRBJ1-5	TGTGCCAGCAGCCCCCGGCCTTGGGGGGCTCAGCCCCAGCATTTT	CASSPRPWGAQPQHF
TRBV7-2	TRBD1	few	TRBJ2-1	TGTGCCAGCATCTCCGGGACAGGGGGTGGATGGGGGCCTCTTAATGAGCAGTTCTTC	CASISGTGGGWGPLNEQFF
TRBV5-1	-	-	TRBJ2-7	TGCGCCAGCAGCTTCGAGCCGAGGGAAGGGGAGCAGTACTTC	CASSFEPREGEQYF
TRBV27	-	-	TRBJ2-5	TGTGCCAGCAGTCGGCGGGACGCGGCCGAGACCCAGTACTTC	CASSRRDAAETQYF
TRBV7-2	TRBD1	-	TRBJ2-7	TGTGCCAGCAGCGCAACCGGGACAGGTATCTACGAGCAGTACTTC	CASSATGTGIYEQYF
TRBV10-3	TRBD1	few	TRBJ2-7	TGTGCCATCAGTCAGACAGGGGGCAAGTACGAGCAGTACTTC	CAISQTGGKYEQYF
TRBV4-3	-	-	TRBJ2-7	TGCGCCAGCAGCCAAGATCGGCCGAGCCACGAGCAGTACTTC	CASSQDRPSHEQYF
TRBV24-1	-	-	TRBJ2-7	TGTGCCACCAGTGATCAGACAGGTGGCGAGCAGTACTTC	CATSDQTGGEQYF
TRBV12-3/TRBV12-4	-	many	TRBJ2-3	TGTGCCAGCAGTCGGGACGGCCTCGCAGATACGCAGTATTTT	CASSRDGLADTQYF
TRBV11-2	-	-	TRBJ2-5	TGTGCCGGCAGCAGGACCCTGTGGGAGACCCAGTACTTC	CAGSRTLWETQYF
TRBV29-1	-	many	TRBJ2-7	TGCAGCGTTGAAGAAGGGGGAACCTACGAGCAGTACTTC	CSVEEGGTYEQYF
TRBV6-2/TRBV6-3	TRBD1	-	TRBJ2-4	TGTGCCAGCAGTTACACCGACAGGGGTTATAGTGCCAAAAACATTCAGTACTTC	CASSYTDRGYSAKNIQYF
TRBV29-1	-	-	TRBJ2-1	TGCAGCGTTATGACCGCGCTCGCCCGGGATGAGCAGTTCTTC	CSVMTALARDEQFF
TRBV6-1	-	-	TRBJ1-5	TGTGCCAGCACCACAACGCAGCGAATTAGCAATCAGCCCCAGCATTTT	CASTTTQRISNQPQHF
TRBV28	TRBD2	-	TRBJ2-1	TGTGCCAGCAGTACTTGGACTAGCGGGACTCGGGGCCCCTACAATGAGCAGTTCTTC	CASSTWTSGTRGPYNEQFF
TRBV4-1	TRBD1	-	TRBJ2-2	TGCGCCAGCAGCCGACCGGGACAGTCCGCGGTGCTGTTTTTT	CASSRPGQSAVLFF
TRBV15	TRBD1	-	TRBJ1-1	TGTGCCACCAAGGCAGGGGGCCGGATGGGATACATTAACACCGAAGCTTTCTTT	CATKAGGRMGYINTEAFF
TRBV7-9	-	-	TRBJ1-2	TGTGCCAGCAGCTTCGGCGGCAGGGGCGACGATGGCTACACCTTC	CASSFGGRGDDGYTF
TRBV7-9	-	many	TRBJ2-3	TGTGCCAGCAGCTTAACCCTAGCCAACACAGATACGCAGTATTTT	CASSLTLANTDTQYF
TRBV2	-	-	TRBJ2-3	TGTGCCAGCAAGAGAAAGGAAGGAGATACGCAGTATTTT	CASKRKEGDTQYF
TRBV18	TRBD1	few	TRBJ2-5	TGTGCCAGCTCACTCGGACAGGGAATCCAAGAGACCCAGTACTTC	CASSLGQGIQETQYF
TRBV5-1	-	few	TRBJ2-3	TGCGCCAGCAGCTTGAAGACTAGCACAGATACGCAGTATTTT	CASSLKTSTDTQYF
TRBV6-1	TRBD1	-	TRBJ2-5	TGTGCCAGCAGGAGGACAGGGGAGTTGTCCCAGTACTTC	CASRRTGELSQYF